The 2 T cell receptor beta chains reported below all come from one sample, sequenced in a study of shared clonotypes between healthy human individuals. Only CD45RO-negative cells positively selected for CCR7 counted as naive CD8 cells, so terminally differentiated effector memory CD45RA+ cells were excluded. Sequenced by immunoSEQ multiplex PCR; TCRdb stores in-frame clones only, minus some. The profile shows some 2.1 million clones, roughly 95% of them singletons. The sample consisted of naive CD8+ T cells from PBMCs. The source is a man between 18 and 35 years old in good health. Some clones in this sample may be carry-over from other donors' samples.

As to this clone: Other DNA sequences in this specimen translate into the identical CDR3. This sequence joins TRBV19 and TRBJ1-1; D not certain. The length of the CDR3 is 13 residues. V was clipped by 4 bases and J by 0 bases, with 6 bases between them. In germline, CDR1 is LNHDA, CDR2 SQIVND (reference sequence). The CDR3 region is CASSSSMNTEAFF. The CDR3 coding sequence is TGTGCCAGTAGTAGCAGTATGAACACTGAAGCTTTCTTT.

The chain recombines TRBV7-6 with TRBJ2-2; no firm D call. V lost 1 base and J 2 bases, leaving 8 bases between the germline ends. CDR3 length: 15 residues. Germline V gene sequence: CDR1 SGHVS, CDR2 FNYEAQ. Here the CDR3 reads CASSLGILNTGELFF. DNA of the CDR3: TGTGCCAGCAGCTTAGGCATTCTCAACACCGGGGAGCTGTTTTTT.